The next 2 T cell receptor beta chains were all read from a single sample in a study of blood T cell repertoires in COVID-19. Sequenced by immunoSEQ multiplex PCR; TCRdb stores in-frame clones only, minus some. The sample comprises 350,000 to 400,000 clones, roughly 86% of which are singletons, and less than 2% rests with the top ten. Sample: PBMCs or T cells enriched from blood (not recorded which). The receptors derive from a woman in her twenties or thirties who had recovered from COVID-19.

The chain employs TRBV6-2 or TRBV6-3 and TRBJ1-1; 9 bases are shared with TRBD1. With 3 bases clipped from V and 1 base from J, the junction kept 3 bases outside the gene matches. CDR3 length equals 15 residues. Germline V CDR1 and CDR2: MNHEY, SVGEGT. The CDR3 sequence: CASSYAGQGNTEAFF. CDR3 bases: TGTGCCAGCAGTTATGCGGGACAGGGGAACACTGAAGCTTTCTTT.

CDR3 nucleotides: TGTGCCTGGAGGTCAGGCCAAGGCTTGCGAGCTTTCTTT. It codes for CAWRSGQGLRAFF. The chain recombines TRBV30 with TRBJ1-1; D is ambiguous. Per the germline V gene, CDR1 is GTSNPN and CDR2 is SVGIG (reference sequence). CDR3 length: 13 amino acids. Trimming pared 3 bases from V and 10 bases from J, leaving 18 bases between.